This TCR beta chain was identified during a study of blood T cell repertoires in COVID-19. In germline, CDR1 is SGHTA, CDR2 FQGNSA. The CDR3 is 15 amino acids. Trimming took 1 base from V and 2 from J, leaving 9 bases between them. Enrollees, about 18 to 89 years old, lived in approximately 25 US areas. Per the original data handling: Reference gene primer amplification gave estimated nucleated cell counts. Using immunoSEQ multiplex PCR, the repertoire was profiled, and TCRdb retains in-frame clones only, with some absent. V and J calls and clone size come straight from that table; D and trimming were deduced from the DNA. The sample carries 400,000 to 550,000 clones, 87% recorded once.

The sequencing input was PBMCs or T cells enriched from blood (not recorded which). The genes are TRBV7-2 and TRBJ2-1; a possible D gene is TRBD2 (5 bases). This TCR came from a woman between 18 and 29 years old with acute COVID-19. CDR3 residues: CASSLELVAYNEQFF. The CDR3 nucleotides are TGTGCCAGCAGCTTAGAACTAGTGGCCTACAATGAGCAGTTCTTC.